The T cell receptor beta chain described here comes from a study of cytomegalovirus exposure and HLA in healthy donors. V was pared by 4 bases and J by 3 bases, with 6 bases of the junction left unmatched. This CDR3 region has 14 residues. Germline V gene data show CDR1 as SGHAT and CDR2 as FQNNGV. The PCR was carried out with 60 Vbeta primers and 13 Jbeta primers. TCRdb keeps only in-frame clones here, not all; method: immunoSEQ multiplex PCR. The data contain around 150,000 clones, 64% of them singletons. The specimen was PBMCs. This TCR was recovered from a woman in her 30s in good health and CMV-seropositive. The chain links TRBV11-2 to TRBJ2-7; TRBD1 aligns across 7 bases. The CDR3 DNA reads TGTGCCAGCAGCTCATTCCGGGACAGCTACGAGCAGTACTTC. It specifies CASSSFRDSYEQYF.